Listed below are T cell receptor beta chains from one sample, sequenced in a study of T cell repertoires in cytomegalovirus infection. One entry per CDR3 protein results from TCRdb running MiXCR on the reads. Of about 330,000 distinct CDR3 sequences in the sample, 9.5% were seen once. Sequencing was done on a sample of PBMCs. The origin of the receptors is a human donor in good health (CMV status not recorded). Some clones in this sample may be carry-over from other donors' samples. Each CDR3 is given with its conserved first and last residue. Each record gives: CDR3 length, J gene, D gene, V gene, clone size, CDR3 DNA, CDR3 protein. The D gene is left open where the match is weak. For some rows the clone size is stated as once, few or many, or as a class when expanded; others skip it.

CDR3 length: 15; J gene: TRBJ2-7; D gene: TRBD1; V gene: TRBV27; clone size: few; CDR3 DNA: TGTGCCAGCAGTCCCTGGACAGGGGGCAGGAACGAGCAGTACTTC; CDR3 protein: CASSPWTGGRNEQYF
CDR3 length: 16; J gene: TRBJ2-3; D gene: TRBD2; V gene: TRBV19; clone size: few; CDR3 DNA: TGTGCCAGTAGTCTCCCACTAGCGGGGCAAGGGGATACGCAGTATTTT; CDR3 protein: CASSLPLAGQGDTQYF
CDR3 length: 15; J gene: TRBJ2-5; D gene: -; V gene: TRBV19; clone size: many; CDR3 DNA: TGTGCCAGTAGTAATAGAGAAGGCGGTCAGAAGACCCAGTACTTC; CDR3 protein: CASSNREGGQKTQYF
CDR3 length: 16; J gene: TRBJ2-1; D gene: -; V gene: TRBV6-6; clone size: few; CDR3 DNA: TGTGCCAGCAGTTACACCCTGGGGACCCTTTACAATGAGCAGTTCTTC; CDR3 protein: CASSYTLGTLYNEQFF
CDR3 length: 18; J gene: TRBJ2-2; D gene: -; V gene: TRBV4-3; clone size: -; CDR3 DNA: TGCGCCAGCAGCCAAGATCACACAAGGGGTTGGAACACCGGGGAGCTGTTTTTT; CDR3 protein: CASSQDHTRGWNTGELFF
CDR3 length: 17; J gene: TRBJ1-2; D gene: -; V gene: TRBV7-2; clone size: -; CDR3 DNA: TGTGCCAGCAGCCCTCGCCGGGACCTTACCCAAGGGGATGGCTACACCTTC; CDR3 protein: CASSPRRDLTQGDGYTF
CDR3 length: 15; J gene: TRBJ2-5; D gene: -; V gene: TRBV7-8; clone size: few; CDR3 DNA: TGTGCCAGCAGCTTAGCAAACAGGGTAAAGGAGACCCAGTACTTC; CDR3 protein: CASSLANRVKETQYF
CDR3 length: 13; J gene: TRBJ2-5; D gene: -; V gene: TRBV4-1; clone size: few; CDR3 DNA: TGCGCCAGCAGCCCCAGTACGGGGGAGACCCAGTACTTC; CDR3 protein: CASSPSTGETQYF
CDR3 length: 14; J gene: TRBJ1-1; D gene: TRBD1; V gene: TRBV5-6; clone size: -; CDR3 DNA: TGTGCCAGCAGCTCCGAGCCGGGACAGCCCGAAGCTTTCTTT; CDR3 protein: CASSSEPGQPEAFF
CDR3 length: 15; J gene: TRBJ1-6; D gene: -; V gene: TRBV19; clone size: few; CDR3 DNA: TGTGCCAGTAGTATTCAAGGGGGAGCAGGATCACCCCTCCACTTT; CDR3 protein: CASSIQGGAGSPLHF
CDR3 length: 16; J gene: TRBJ2-3; D gene: TRBD2; V gene: TRBV20-1; clone size: few; CDR3 DNA: TGCGCTTTATCTAGGGGGAGCCTAGCGGGAGTAGATACGCAGTATTTT; CDR3 protein: CALSRGSLAGVDTQYF
CDR3 length: 14; J gene: TRBJ2-1; D gene: -; V gene: TRBV7-2; clone size: many; CDR3 DNA: TGTGCCAGCAGCCCAATCTCAAAGGACAATGAGCAGTTCTTC; CDR3 protein: CASSPISKDNEQFF
CDR3 length: 15; J gene: TRBJ2-5; D gene: TRBD1; V gene: TRBV28; clone size: many; CDR3 DNA: TGTGCCAGCAGTTTAACAGGGGGCCCCTTGGAGACCCAGTACTTC; CDR3 protein: CASSLTGGPLETQYF
CDR3 length: 12; J gene: TRBJ2-1; D gene: -; V gene: TRBV7-9; clone size: few; CDR3 DNA: TGTGCCAGCAGCCAAGGGGTGCATGAGCAGTTCTTC; CDR3 protein: CASSQGVHEQFF
CDR3 length: 16; J gene: TRBJ2-1; D gene: TRBD2; V gene: TRBV6-6; clone size: many; CDR3 DNA: TGTGCCAGCAGTTACTCCGGCGGGAGGGCCTCGGATGAGCAGTTCTTC; CDR3 protein: CASSYSGGRASDEQFF
CDR3 length: 16; J gene: TRBJ2-3; D gene: TRBD2; V gene: TRBV27; clone size: few; CDR3 DNA: TGTGCCAGCAGTTTTCAGCGGGAGGCCCACACAGATACGCAGTATTTT; CDR3 protein: CASSFQREAHTDTQYF
CDR3 length: 17; J gene: TRBJ2-3; D gene: TRBD2; V gene: TRBV20-1; clone size: -; CDR3 DNA: TGCAGTGCTAGAGATATACTAGCGGGGCGTAGCACAGATACGCAGTATTTT; CDR3 protein: CSARDILAGRSTDTQYF
CDR3 length: 15; J gene: TRBJ2-7; D gene: TRBD2; V gene: TRBV4-1; clone size: many; CDR3 DNA: TGCGCCAGCAGCCAAGTCGGCGGGAGCTTGTACGAGCAGTACTTC; CDR3 protein: CASSQVGGSLYEQYF